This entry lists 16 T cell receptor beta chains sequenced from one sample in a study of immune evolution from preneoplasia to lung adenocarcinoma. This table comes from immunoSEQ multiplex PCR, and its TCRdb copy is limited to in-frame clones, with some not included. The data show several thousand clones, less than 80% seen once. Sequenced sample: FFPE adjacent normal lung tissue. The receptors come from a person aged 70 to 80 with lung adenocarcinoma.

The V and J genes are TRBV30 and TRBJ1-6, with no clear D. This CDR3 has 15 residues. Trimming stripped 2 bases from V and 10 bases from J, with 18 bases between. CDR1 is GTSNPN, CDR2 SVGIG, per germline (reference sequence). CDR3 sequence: CAWSSVSEEISPLHF. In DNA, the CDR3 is TGTGCCTGGAGTTCCGTTTCGGAGGAAATCTCACCCCTCCACTTT.

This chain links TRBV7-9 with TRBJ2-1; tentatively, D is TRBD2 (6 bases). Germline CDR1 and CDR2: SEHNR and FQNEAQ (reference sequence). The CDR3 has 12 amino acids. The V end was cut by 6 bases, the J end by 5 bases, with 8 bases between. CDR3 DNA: TGTGCCAGCAGTTGGGGGGACAATGAGCAGTTCTTC. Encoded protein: CASSWGDNEQFF.

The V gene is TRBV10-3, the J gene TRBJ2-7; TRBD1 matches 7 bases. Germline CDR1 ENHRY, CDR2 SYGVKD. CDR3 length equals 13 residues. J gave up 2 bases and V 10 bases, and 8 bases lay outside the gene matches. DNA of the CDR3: TGTGCCAGCTCGGACAGGCAAACCTACGAGCAGTACTTC. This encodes CASSDRQTYEQYF.

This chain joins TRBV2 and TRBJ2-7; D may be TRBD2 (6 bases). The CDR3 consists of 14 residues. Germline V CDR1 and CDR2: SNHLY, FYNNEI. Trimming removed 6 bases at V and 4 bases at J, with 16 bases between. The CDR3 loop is CASRPGVGGYEQYF. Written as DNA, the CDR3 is TGTGCCAGCAGGCCGGGTGTTGGGGGGTACGAGCAGTACTTC.

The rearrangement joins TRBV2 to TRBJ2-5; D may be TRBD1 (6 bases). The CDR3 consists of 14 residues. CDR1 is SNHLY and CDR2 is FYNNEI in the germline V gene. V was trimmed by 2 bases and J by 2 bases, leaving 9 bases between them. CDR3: CASSENRAQETQYF. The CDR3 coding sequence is TGTGCCAGCAGTGAAAACAGGGCGCAAGAGACCCAGTACTTC.

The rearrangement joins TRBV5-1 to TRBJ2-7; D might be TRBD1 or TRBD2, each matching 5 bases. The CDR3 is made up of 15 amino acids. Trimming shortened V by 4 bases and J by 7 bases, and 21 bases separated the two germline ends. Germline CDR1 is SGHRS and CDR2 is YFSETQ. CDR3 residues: CASSPRGGAVGEQYF. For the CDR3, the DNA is TGCGCCAGCAGCCCGAGGGGTGGAGCTGTCGGGGAGCAGTACTTC.

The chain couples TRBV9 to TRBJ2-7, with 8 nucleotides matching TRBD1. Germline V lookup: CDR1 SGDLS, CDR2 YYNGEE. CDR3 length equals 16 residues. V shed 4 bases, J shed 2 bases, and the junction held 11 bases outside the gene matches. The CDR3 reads CASSPRPGQDTYEQYF. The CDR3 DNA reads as TGTGCCAGCAGCCCCCGTCCGGGACAGGATACCTACGAGCAGTACTTC.

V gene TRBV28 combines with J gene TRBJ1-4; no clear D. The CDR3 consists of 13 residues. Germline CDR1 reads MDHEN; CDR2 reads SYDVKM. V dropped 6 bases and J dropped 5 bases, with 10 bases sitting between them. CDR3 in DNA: TGTGCCAGCAGATCAGGATCCAATGAAAAACTGTTTTTT. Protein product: CASRSGSNEKLFF.

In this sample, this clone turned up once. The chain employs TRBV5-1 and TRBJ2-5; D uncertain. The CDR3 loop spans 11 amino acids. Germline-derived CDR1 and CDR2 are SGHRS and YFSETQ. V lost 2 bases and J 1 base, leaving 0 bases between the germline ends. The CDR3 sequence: CASSFQETQYF. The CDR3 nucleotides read TGCGCCAGCAGCTTCCAAGAGACCCAGTACTTC.

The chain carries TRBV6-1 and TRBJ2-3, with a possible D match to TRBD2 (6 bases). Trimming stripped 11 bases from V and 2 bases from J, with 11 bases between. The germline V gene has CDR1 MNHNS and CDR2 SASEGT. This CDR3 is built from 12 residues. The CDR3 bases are TGTGCCTCCAGGAGGGCCACAGATACGCAGTATTTT. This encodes CASRRATDTQYF.

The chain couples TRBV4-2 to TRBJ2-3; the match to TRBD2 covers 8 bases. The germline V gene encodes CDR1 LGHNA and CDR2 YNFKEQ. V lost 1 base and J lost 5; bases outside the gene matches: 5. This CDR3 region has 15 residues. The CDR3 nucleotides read TGTGCCAGCAGCCAAGGGCGAGCGGGAGAAGATACGCAGTATTTT. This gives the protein CASSQGRAGEDTQYF.

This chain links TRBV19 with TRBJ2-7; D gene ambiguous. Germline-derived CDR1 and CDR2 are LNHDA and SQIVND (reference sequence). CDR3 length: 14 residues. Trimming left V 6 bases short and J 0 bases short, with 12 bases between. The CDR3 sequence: CASRRTRSSYEQYF. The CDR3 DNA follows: TGTGCCAGTAGGAGGACGAGAAGCTCCTACGAGCAGTACTTC.

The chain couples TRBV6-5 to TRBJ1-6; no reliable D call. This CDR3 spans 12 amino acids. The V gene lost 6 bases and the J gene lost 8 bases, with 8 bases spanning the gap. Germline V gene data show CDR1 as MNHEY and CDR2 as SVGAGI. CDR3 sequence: CASRSRYSPLHF. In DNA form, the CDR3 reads TGTGCCAGCAGGTCGCGCTATTCACCCCTCCACTTT.

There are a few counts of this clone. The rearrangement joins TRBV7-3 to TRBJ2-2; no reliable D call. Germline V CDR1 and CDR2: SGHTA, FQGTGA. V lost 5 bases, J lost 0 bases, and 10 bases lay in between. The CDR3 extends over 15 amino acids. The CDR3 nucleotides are TGTGCCAGCAGCCCGAGTGGGCCGAACACCGGGGAGCTGTTTTTT. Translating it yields CASSPSGPNTGELFF.

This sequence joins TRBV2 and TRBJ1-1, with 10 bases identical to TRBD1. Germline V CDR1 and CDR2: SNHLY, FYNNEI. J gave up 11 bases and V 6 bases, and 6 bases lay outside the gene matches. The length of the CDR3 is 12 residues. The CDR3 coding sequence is TGTGCCAGCAGCCTGGGACAGGGGATGGCTTTCTTT. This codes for CASSLGQGMAFF.

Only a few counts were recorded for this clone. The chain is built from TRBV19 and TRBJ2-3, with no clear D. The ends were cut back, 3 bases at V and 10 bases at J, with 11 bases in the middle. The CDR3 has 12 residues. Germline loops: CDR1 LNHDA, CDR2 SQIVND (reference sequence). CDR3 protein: CASSMRNTAQYF. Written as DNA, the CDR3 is TGTGCCAGTAGTATGCGGAACACGGCGCAGTATTTT.